This T cell receptor (beta chain) was obtained from a study of human T cells and chemical hapten exposure. The CDR3 has 17 residues. V dropped 0 bases and J dropped 2 bases, with 15 bases sitting between them. Germline CDR1 and CDR2: LGHNA and YSLEER. As to time point: pre-sensitization, week 0. Stated treatment: therapeutic diphenylcyclopropenone sensitization with weekly scalp DPC. This clonotype is labeled as medium-sized. From the RACE reads, TCRdb called clonotypes with MiXCR, one entry per CDR3 protein. The sample lists more than 250,000 distinct CDR3 sequences; about 8.6% were seen once. The chain joins TRBV4-3 to TRBJ2-3; possible D gene TRBD2, 5 bases. The sample was whole blood, taken in connection with sensitization to the hapten diphenylcyclopropenone (DPC). This receptor was obtained from a woman between 40 and 55 years old with alopecia areata. Some clones in this sample may be carry-over from other donors' samples. Here the CDR3 reads CASSQEFGNIATDTQYF. The DNA of the CDR3 is TGCGCCAGCAGCCAAGAATTCGGGAATATTGCCACAGATACGCAGTATTTT.